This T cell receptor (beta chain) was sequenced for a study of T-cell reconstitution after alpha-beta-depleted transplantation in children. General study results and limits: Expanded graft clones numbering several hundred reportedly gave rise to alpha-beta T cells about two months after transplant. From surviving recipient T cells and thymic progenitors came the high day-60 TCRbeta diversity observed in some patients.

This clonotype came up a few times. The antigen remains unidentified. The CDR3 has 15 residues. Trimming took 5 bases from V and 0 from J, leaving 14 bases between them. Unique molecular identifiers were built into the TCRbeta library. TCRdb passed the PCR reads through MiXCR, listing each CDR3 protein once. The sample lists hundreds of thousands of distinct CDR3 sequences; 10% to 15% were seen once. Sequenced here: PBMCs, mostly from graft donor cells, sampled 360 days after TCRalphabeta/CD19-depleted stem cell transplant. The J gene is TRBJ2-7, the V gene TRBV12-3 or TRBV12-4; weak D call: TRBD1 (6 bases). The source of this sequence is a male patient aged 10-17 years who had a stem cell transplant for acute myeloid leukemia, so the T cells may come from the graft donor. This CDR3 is CASSLPGHHSYEQYF. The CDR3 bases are TGTGCCAGCAGTCTCCCGGGACACCACTCCTACGAGCAGTACTTC.